The next 24 T cell receptor beta chains were all read from a single sample in a study of blood T cell repertoires in COVID-19. Method: immunoSEQ multiplex PCR; TCRdb's copy keeps in-frame clones and lacks some. The sample yields hundreds of thousands of clones, over 80% seen once. The source material was PBMCs or T cells enriched from blood (not recorded which). The receptors were sampled from a woman aged 25-40 years with acute COVID-19.

The J gene is TRBJ2-1, the V gene TRBV25-1, with D possibly matching TRBD2 (7 bases). Germline CDR1 reads MGHDK; CDR2 reads SYGVNS. V dropped 10 bases and J dropped 1 base, with 14 bases sitting between them. CDR3 length equals 14 residues. DNA of the CDR3: TGTGCCACCATGGGGGGGCCATCCTACAATGAGCAGTTCTTC. Translation gives CATMGGPSYNEQFF.

In this sample, this clone turned up once. This chain joins TRBV27 and TRBJ1-1; D is possibly TRBD1 (5 bases). Germline assignment: CDR1 MNHEY and CDR2 SMNVEV (reference sequence). Trimming took off 3 bases at V and 6 bases at J, with 11 bases between the two ends. The CDR3 covers 13 residues. The CDR3 loop is CASSFQGTPEAFF. In nucleotides, the CDR3 is TGTGCCAGCAGTTTTCAGGGTACGCCTGAAGCTTTCTTT.

The chain combines TRBV6-5 with TRBJ2-7; a weak D match, TRBD1 (5 bases). Deletions cut 0 bases from V and 10 bases from J, with 13 bases between. Germline CDR1 is MNHEY and CDR2 is SVGAGI. CDR3 length: 13 amino acids. The CDR3 loop reads CASSYSPWTTQYF. In nucleotides, the CDR3 is TGTGCCAGCAGTTACTCCCCTTGGACAACACAGTACTTC.

This chain connects TRBV5-1 to TRBJ1-1; D not certain. The germline V gene has CDR1 SGHRS and CDR2 YFSETQ. Trimming left V 7 bases short and J 0 bases short, with 10 bases between. The CDR3 runs to 13 residues. Here the CDR3 reads CASGLDLNTEAFF. CDR3 nucleotides: TGCGCCAGCGGCCTTGACTTGAACACTGAAGCTTTCTTT.

In this sample, this clone turned up once. The CDR3 spells CASSWDRSSGNTIYF. The DNA for the CDR3 is TGTGCCAGCAGCTGGGACAGAAGCTCTGGAAACACCATATATTTT. This chain joins TRBV5-6 and TRBJ1-3; 7 bases agree with TRBD1. Germline V gene data show CDR1 as SGHDT and CDR2 as YYEEEE. Losses at the gene ends were 3 bases for V and 0 bases for J; bases not matched to a gene: 3. The CDR3 sequence is 15 residues long.

The gene calls are TRBV29-1 and TRBJ2-7, with D possibly being TRBD2 (5 bases). The CDR3 runs to 11 residues. Per the germline V gene, CDR1 is SQVTM and CDR2 is ANQGSEA. Trimming pared 5 bases from V and 2 bases from J, leaving 7 bases between. The DNA of the CDR3 is TGCAGCGTTACAGCGGCCTACGAGCAGTACTTC. Its protein product is CSVTAAYEQYF.

The V call is TRBV6-5, the J call TRBJ2-5; possible D gene TRBD2, 7 bases. This CDR3 is built from 15 residues. The V end lost 2 bases, the J end lost 3 bases, and 13 bases lay between the germline ends. Germline-derived CDR1 and CDR2 are MNHEY and SVGAGI. CDR3 sequence (DNA): TGTGCCAGCAGTTACAGGAGGGGGGGCAAAGAGACCCAGTACTTC. Translated, it gives CASSYRRGGKETQYF.

V usage is TRBV9 and J usage is TRBJ2-3, with 9 bases lining up with TRBD2. In germline, CDR1 is SGDLS, CDR2 YYNGEE. V lost 0 bases to trimming and J lost 1 base; unmatched junction nucleotides: 3. The CDR3 is 16 amino acids. The DNA for the CDR3 is TGTGCCAGCAGCGTAGACCCTAGCGGGGGCACAGATACGCAGTATTTT. This codes for CASSVDPSGGTDTQYF.

This clone was observed a single time. The J gene is TRBJ1-2, the V gene TRBV19; 7 bases are a match to TRBD1. Looked up from germline, CDR1 is LNHDA and CDR2 is SQIVND (reference sequence). The ends lost 6 bases at V and 4 bases at J; junction bases unmatched: 8. The CDR3 has 14 amino acids. This chain's CDR3 is CASRRQGSIYGYTF. The CDR3 region has the DNA TGTGCCAGTAGAAGACAGGGATCTATCTATGGCTACACCTTC.

The chain uses TRBV5-6 and TRBJ2-3, with D perhaps matching TRBD1 (5 bases). This CDR3 has 16 residues. Germline V gene lookup returns CDR1 SGHDT and CDR2 YYEEEE. With 4 bases removed from V and 9 bases from J, the gap between germline ends came to 24 bases. DNA of the CDR3: TGTGCCAGCAGCCACCTCAGGGCCCCGGTGCGAGTAACGCAGTATTTT. Its protein product is CASSHLRAPVRVTQYF.

This clone was counted between two and nine times. The chain has TRBV5-1 and TRBJ1-2, with a possible D match to TRBD1 (6 bases). The CDR3 contains 16 residues. The V gene's germline CDR1 is SGHRS and CDR2 YFSETQ. With 0 bases removed from V and 3 bases from J, the gap between germline ends came to 15 bases. The CDR3 DNA sequence: TGCGCCAGCAGCTTGGATGGGCAGGGGTTACACTATGGCTACACCTTC. It is translated as CASSLDGQGLHYGYTF.

This CDR3 reads CASSLGGVGTQYF. CDR3 DNA: TGTGCCAGCAGCCTAGGAGGGGTCGGGACCCAGTACTTC. V usage is TRBV27 and J usage is TRBJ2-5; weak D call: TRBD2 (6 bases). The length of the CDR3 is 13 residues. Germline lookup yields CDR1 MNHEY and CDR2 SMNVEV (reference sequence). The V end lost 6 bases, the J end lost 7 bases, and 15 bases lay between the germline ends.

The genes are TRBV7-6 and TRBJ1-1; D not resolved. The CDR3 is 15 amino acids. CDR1 is SGHVS, CDR2 FNYEAQ, per germline. V was shortened by 1 base and J by 3 bases, with 12 bases between the two germline ends. For the CDR3, the DNA is TGTGCCAGCAGCTTAGTAGAGGGCTTAGACACTGAAGCTTTCTTT. It codes for CASSLVEGLDTEAFF.

The V call is TRBV27, the J call TRBJ1-5, with no clear D. CDR1 is MNHEY, CDR2 SMNVEV, per germline (reference sequence). CDR3 length equals 13 residues. The V gene lost 6 bases and the J gene lost 4 bases, with 10 bases spanning the gap. CDR3 nucleotides: TGTGCCAGCAGCCCGATACTAAATCAGCCCCAGCATTTT. It yields the protein CASSPILNQPQHF.

This chain links TRBV12-3 or TRBV12-4 with TRBJ1-5; no reliable D call. Trimming left V 6 bases short and J 5 bases short, with 11 bases between. The CDR3 loop spans 13 amino acids. In nucleotides, the CDR3 is TGTGCCAGCAGACAAGAGGGTGATCAGCCCCAGCATTTT. Protein product: CASRQEGDQPQHF.

The V call is TRBV6-5, the J call TRBJ1-3; D not resolved. This CDR3 contains 12 residues. Trimming took 8 bases from V and 4 from J, leaving 9 bases between them. Germline V gene sequence: CDR1 MNHEY, CDR2 SVGAGI. CDR3 amino acids: CASSLPGNTIYF. CDR3 DNA sequence: TGTGCCAGCTCCCTCCCGGGAAACACCATATATTTT.

The chain employs TRBV27 and TRBJ2-3, with D maybe TRBD2 (6 bases). Germline CDR1 reads MNHEY; CDR2 reads SMNVEV (reference sequence). V was trimmed by 3 bases and J by 8 bases, leaving 15 bases between them. The CDR3 runs to 14 residues. Written as DNA, the CDR3 is TGTGCCAGCAGTTTGCTAGCGATCGGGGGTACGCAGTATTTT. Encoded protein: CASSLLAIGGTQYF.

The rearrangement joins TRBV7-9 to TRBJ2-5; 10 nucleotides match TRBD1. The V and J ends lost 4 bases and 1 base, in that order; junction bases with no gene match: 6. Germline V gives CDR1 SEHNR, CDR2 FQNEAQ (reference sequence). The CDR3 sequence is 16 residues long. The CDR3 sequence is CASSYPGTGVQETQYF. The CDR3 DNA reads TGTGCCAGCAGCTATCCCGGGACAGGGGTCCAAGAGACCCAGTACTTC.

The chain carries TRBV4-1 and TRBJ1-4; maybe TRBD1 (5 bases). The CDR3 loop spans 18 amino acids. Germline V gene sequence: CDR1 MGHRA, CDR2 YSYEKL. V was shortened by 3 bases and J by 4 bases, with 21 bases between the two germline ends. The CDR3 loop reads CASSHDLRREGRNEKLFF. CDR3 nucleotide sequence: TGCGCCAGCAGCCACGATTTGCGGCGGGAGGGACGTAATGAAAAACTGTTTTTT.

The chain has TRBV15 and TRBJ2-4; TRBD2 matches 7 bases. CDR3 length equals 16 residues. CDR1 and CDR2 (germline): LNHNV, YYDKDF (reference sequence). The J segment lost 1 base and the V segment lost 0 bases, leaving 3 bases of the junction unmatched. Written as DNA, the CDR3 is TGTGCCACCAGCAGAGATTACGGGGGGGCCAAAAACATTCAGTACTTC. Amino acid sequence: CATSRDYGGAKNIQYF.

The V call is TRBV19, the J call TRBJ2-1; D is perhaps TRBD1 (6 bases). The CDR3 totals 16 residues. Germline CDR1 LNHDA, CDR2 SQIVND (reference sequence). V lost 5 bases and J 8 bases, leaving 22 bases between the germline ends. The CDR3 bases are TGTGCCAGTAGTGGAGTTATTTCAAACAGGGCCGATGAGCAGTTCTTC. Amino acid sequence: CASSGVISNRADEQFF.

The chain recombines TRBV3-1 (or the pseudogene TRBV3-2) with TRBJ2-1, with 8 bases lining up with TRBD2. The CDR3 runs to 15 residues. Germline assignment: CDR1 LGHDT and CDR2 YNNKEL (reference sequence). Germline trimming cut 3 bases from V and 6 bases from J; bases unmatched to any gene: 7. CDR3 protein: CASSHTGGAPNEQFF. CDR3 sequence (DNA): TGTGCCAGCAGCCATACGGGGGGGGCCCCCAATGAGCAGTTCTTC.

This clone was counted once. This chain joins TRBV2 and TRBJ2-2; perhaps TRBD1 as D (7 bases). The CDR3 loop spans 14 amino acids. Germline V gives CDR1 SNHLY, CDR2 FYNNEI. V gave up 8 bases and J gave up 6 bases, with 16 bases separating them. This CDR3 is CASLRGASAGELFF. The CDR3 nucleotides are TGTGCCAGCCTCAGGGGGGCGTCGGCCGGGGAGCTGTTTTTT.

V and J are TRBV6-2 or TRBV6-3 and TRBJ1-6, with 7 bases identical to TRBD1. V dropped 5 bases and J dropped 4; count of bases not matched to a gene: 14. The CDR3 spans 18 residues. Germline assignment: CDR1 MNHEY and CDR2 SVGEGT. The CDR3 DNA follows: TGTGCCAGCAGTAACCCGCGGACAGGCCGTCGGTATAATTCACCCCTCCACTTT. Translation: CASSNPRTGRRYNSPLHF.